These 9 T cell receptor beta chains share one sample of origin, sequenced in a study of human T cells and chemical hapten exposure. One entry per CDR3 protein, called by TCRdb with MiXCR from the RACE reads. The sample yields more than 35,000 distinct CDR3 sequences, about an eighth seen once. Noted time point: patch test 3, about 24 weeks after DPC sensitization. The treatment was: therapeutic diphenylcyclopropenone sensitization with weekly scalp DPC. The authors' total RNA extraction used unfractionated whole blood. This sample comprised whole blood, obtained in connection with sensitization to the hapten diphenylcyclopropenone (DPC). These receptor sequences come from a woman aged 40 to 50 with alopecia areata. Some clones in this sample may be carry-over from other donors' samples.

This clonotype was found a few times. This chain uses TRBV6-2 or TRBV6-3 with TRBJ2-7, with 9 bases lining up with TRBD2. The germline gives CDR1 MNHEY, CDR2 SVGEGT. This CDR3 region has 16 residues. With 0 bases clipped from V and 1 base from J, the junction kept 4 bases outside the gene matches. This CDR3 reads CASSYSRGRASYEQYF. Written as DNA, the CDR3 is TGTGCCAGCAGTTACTCGCGCGGGAGGGCATCCTACGAGCAGTACTTC.

This chain links TRBV4-1 with TRBJ2-5; D unclear. The CDR3 has 14 amino acids. In germline, CDR1 is MGHRA, CDR2 YSYEKL. Trimming left V 0 bases short and J 5 bases short, with 10 bases between. CDR3 DNA: TGCGCCAGCAGCCAAGAGGCTCTAGGGGAGACCCAGTACTTC. Encoded protein: CASSQEALGETQYF.

This clonotype was observed at least ten times. The V call is TRBV21-1, the J call TRBJ1-1; the D call TRBD1 from the table was never checked on the DNA. TRBV21-1 is tagged as a pseudogene. This CDR3 has 17 residues. The CDR3 coding sequence is TGTGCCAGCAGCAAGAATTGGGGGCTGGATTTTAACACTGAAGCTTTCTTT. It encodes CASSKNWGLDFNTEAFF.

In its sample, this clonotype was seen many times. V is TRBV28 and J is TRBJ1-2; 8 bases are a match to TRBD1. Germline CDR1 MDHEN, CDR2 SYDVKM. The CDR3 consists of 15 residues. The trim removed 4 bases at V and 1 base at J, leaving 5 bases unmatched. CDR3 sequence reads: CASSSAGGHNYGYTF. The CDR3 coding sequence is TGTGCCAGCAGTTCGGCAGGGGGCCATAACTATGGCTACACCTTC.

This clonotype was detected many times. The V call is TRBV29-1, the J call TRBJ2-1; 9 positions match TRBD1. Germline V gene sequence: CDR1 SQVTM, CDR2 ANQGSEA. The length of the CDR3 is 13 residues. V was clipped by 7 bases and J by 6 bases; unmatched bases: 7. The CDR3 DNA reads as TGCAGCGATGGACAGGGGAGAGGCAATGAGCAGTTCTTC. This sequence encodes CSDGQGRGNEQFF.

This clonotype has at least ten counts. The chain carries TRBV4-2 and TRBJ1-1; TRBD1 is a possible D gene (6 bases). V lost 0 bases and J 5 bases, leaving 13 bases between the germline ends. From germline, CDR1 is LGHNA and CDR2 YNFKEQ. The CDR3 extends over 15 amino acids. CDR3 bases: TGTGCCAGCAGCCAAGAAGAGGGGGGTGGAACTGAAGCTTTCTTT. Residues: CASSQEEGGGTEAFF.

The chain combines TRBV4-3 with TRBJ2-1, with TRBD2 matching over 9 bases. CDR3 length: 15 residues. CDR1 is LGHNA and CDR2 is YSLEER in the germline V gene. Unmatched junction bases numbered 2, after V lost 0 bases and J lost 5 bases. CDR3 residues: CASSQDSGGHNEQFF. The DNA for the CDR3 is TGCGCCAGCAGCCAAGATAGCGGGGGACACAATGAGCAGTTCTTC.

This clonotype was observed a few times. The gene calls are TRBV11-3 and TRBJ1-2; D is unclear. The V and J ends lost 3 bases and 14 bases respectively, with 16 bases between them. The CDR3 consists of 12 residues. CDR1 is SGHNT, CDR2 YENEEA, per germline. In DNA, the CDR3 is TGTGCCAGCAGCTTCGGCCCCTCCCTATGGACCTTC. Protein: CASSFGPSLWTF.

There are many counts of this clonotype. This chain uses TRBV27 with TRBJ2-3; D not certain. The CDR3 runs 12 residues. The V gene's germline CDR1 is MNHEY and CDR2 SMNVEV (reference sequence). V lost 5 bases, J lost 0 bases, and 3 bases lay in between. The CDR3 nucleotides are TGTGCCAGCAGTGTTAGCACAGATACGCAGTATTTT. Protein: CASSVSTDTQYF.